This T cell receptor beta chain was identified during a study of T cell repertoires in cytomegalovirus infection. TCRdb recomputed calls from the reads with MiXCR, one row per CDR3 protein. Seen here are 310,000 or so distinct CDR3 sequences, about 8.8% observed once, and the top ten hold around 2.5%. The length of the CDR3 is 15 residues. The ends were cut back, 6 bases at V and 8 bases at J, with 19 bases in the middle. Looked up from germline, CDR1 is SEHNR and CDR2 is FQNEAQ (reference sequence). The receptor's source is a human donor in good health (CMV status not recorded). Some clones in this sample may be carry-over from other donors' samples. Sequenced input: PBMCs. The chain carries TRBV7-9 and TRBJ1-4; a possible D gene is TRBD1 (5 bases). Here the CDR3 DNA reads TGTGCCAGCAGACCCGGAGGACACCCGGGGGAAAAACTGTTTTTT. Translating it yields CASRPGGHPGEKLFF.